This entry is about one TCR beta chain. What it binds is not known. Germline V CDR1 and CDR2: SGHTA, FQGNSA. Trimming left V 4 bases short and J 2 bases short, with 6 bases between. CDR3 length: 13 amino acids. The entry originates in a study of beta chain features in type 1 diabetes. Points from the study as a whole: Any PCR bias toward short templates would affect both groups alike. There was no resolution here of whether HLA type influences TCRB rearrangement.

The study reverse transcribed the entire isolated RNA, so it sequenced expressed TCRB transcripts. Using immunoSEQ multiplex PCR, the repertoire was profiled, and TCRdb retains in-frame clones only, with some absent. The data hold some 410,000 clones, with 10% to 12% observed a single time. The specimen was naive CD4+ T cells from blood. The TCR was taken from a young woman in good health. The rearrangement joins TRBV7-2 to TRBJ1-5; D gene ambiguous. The CDR3 nucleotides read TGTGCCAGCAGCTCAAGGGGCAATCAGCCCCAGCATTTT. The encoded protein is CASSSRGNQPQHF. The full variable domain, completed using reference TRBV7-2 and TRBJ1-5, is GAGVSQSPSNKVTEKGKDVELRCDPISGHTALYWYRQSLGQGLEFLIYFQGNSAPDKSGLPSDRFSAERTGGSVSTLTIQRTQQEDSAVYLCASSSRGNQPQHFGDGTRLSIL.